This T cell receptor (beta chain) was sequenced in a study of blood T cell repertoires in COVID-19. Study at large: Nucleic acid was either cDNA or gDNA, and it came from T cells, B-cell-depleted T cells, or PBMCs.

V lost 7 bases, J lost 11 bases, and 15 bases lay in between. The CDR3 loop spans 13 amino acids. Here immunoSEQ multiplex PCR was the method, and the copy in TCRdb shows in-frame clones only, minus some. The data contain more than 95,000 clones, roughly 82% of them singletons. The chain is built from TRBV12-3 or TRBV12-4 and TRBJ1-6; D remains ambiguous. Sequencing was done on a sample of peripheral blood. The receptor was isolated from a man aged 55 to 69 with acute or convalescent COVID-19. In DNA form, the CDR3 reads TGTGCCAGCATTCGGGTCCCCGGAGCACCCCTCCACTTT. As protein: CASIRVPGAPLHF.